These T cell receptor beta chains were read from a single sample in a study of blood T cell repertoires in COVID-19. The repertoire was sequenced with immunoSEQ multiplex PCR; TCRdb's copy has only in-frame clones and lacks some. The sample lists 130,000 or so clones; 81% were seen once. The sequencing input was peripheral blood. All receptors derive from a woman in her sixties with active or convalescent COVID-19. Both conserved end residues are part of each CDR3. The order of the fields is J gene, D gene, V gene, clone size, CDR3 DNA, CDR3 protein. The D gene is left open where the match is weak. Clone size is stated in some rows and not others, as once, few, many or a class when expanded.

J: TRBJ1-1
D: TRBD1
V: TRBV20-1
size: .
DNA: TGCAGTGCTAGTTGGACAGGGGGTGAAGCTTTCTTT
CDR3: CSASWTGGEAFF

J: TRBJ2-2
D: TRBD2
V: TRBV28
size: .
DNA: TGTGCCAGCAGTCCCGGAGCGGGGGAGTACACCGGGGAGCTGTTTTTT
CDR3: CASSPGAGEYTGELFF

J: TRBJ1-2
D: TRBD1
V: TRBV7-9
size: .
DNA: TGTGCCAGCAGCTTAGCCGTACAGGGGTTGAGGGGCTACACCTTC
CDR3: CASSLAVQGLRGYTF

J: TRBJ1-2
D: .
V: TRBV2
size: .
DNA: TGTGCCAGCGGGGCCGAGGCTAACTATGGCTACACCTTC
CDR3: CASGAEANYGYTF

J: TRBJ2-1
D: .
V: TRBV5-1
size: few
DNA: TGCGCCAGCAGCTTGGTAACAGGGCCTCGGTATGAGCAGTTCTTC
CDR3: CASSLVTGPRYEQFF

J: TRBJ2-3
D: .
V: TRBV20-1
size: .
DNA: TGCAGTTGTATCCTAGATACGCAGTATTTT
CDR3: CSCILDTQYF

J: TRBJ2-7
D: .
V: TRBV5-1
size: .
DNA: TGCGCCAGCAGCCATTTAGGCGGGTACGAGCAGTACTTC
CDR3: CASSHLGGYEQYF

J: TRBJ2-5
D: TRBD1
V: TRBV7-9
size: .
DNA: TGTGCCAGCAGACCCCGACAGGGGGCAGGGGAGACCCAGTACTTC
CDR3: CASRPRQGAGETQYF

J: TRBJ1-2
D: TRBD1
V: TRBV2
size: .
DNA: TGTGCCAGCAATCCGGGACAGGACGGCTATGGCTACACCTTC
CDR3: CASNPGQDGYGYTF

J: TRBJ2-1
D: .
V: TRBV3-1/TRBV3-2
size: .
DNA: TGTGCCAGCAGCCAAGACACCAAATCAGGGGGGCTGTACAATGAGCAGTTCTTC
CDR3: CASSQDTKSGGLYNEQFF

J: TRBJ2-7
D: TRBD1
V: TRBV27
size: .
DNA: TGTGCCAGCAGTTCCCCCGGGACAGGGGCCTACGAGCAGTACTTC
CDR3: CASSSPGTGAYEQYF

J: TRBJ1-3
D: .
V: TRBV30
size: .
DNA: TGTGCCTGGAGGGGGGACACCTACTCTGGAAACACCATATATTTT
CDR3: CAWRGDTYSGNTIYF

J: TRBJ1-4
D: .
V: TRBV10-2
size: .
DNA: TGCGCCAGCAGTGAGTCTAGAGGGCGAGGGGAAAAACTGTTTTTT
CDR3: CASSESRGRGEKLFF

J: TRBJ2-3
D: .
V: TRBV9
size: .
DNA: TGTGCCAGCAGCGTAGGGCCGGGAGAGTCTGATACGCAGTATTTT
CDR3: CASSVGPGESDTQYF

J: TRBJ2-1
D: TRBD1
V: TRBV24-1
size: .
DNA: TGTGCCACCAGTGATCCCTCCGGGACAGGGTCATTTCCCTACAATGAGCAGTTCTTC
CDR3: CATSDPSGTGSFPYNEQFF

J: TRBJ1-4
D: .
V: TRBV18
size: .
DNA: TGTGCCAGCTCACCACCGGAGGGAAGACGTGAAAAACTGTTTTTT
CDR3: CASSPPEGRREKLFF

J: TRBJ1-4
D: TRBD1
V: TRBV9
size: .
DNA: TGTGCCAGCAGCGCGGGGACAGGGGAATTTGAAAAACTGTTTTTT
CDR3: CASSAGTGEFEKLFF

J: TRBJ2-2
D: .
V: TRBV29-1
size: .
DNA: TGCAGCGTTACGCAGGGCCTTAGGGACACCGGGGAGCTGTTTTTT
CDR3: CSVTQGLRDTGELFF

J: TRBJ1-1
D: TRBD1
V: TRBV24-1
size: .
DNA: TGTGCCACCAAGGACAGGGGCACTGAAGCTTTCTTT
CDR3: CATKDRGTEAFF

J: TRBJ2-7
D: .
V: TRBV29-1
size: .
DNA: TGCAGCGGGCAGGGCCCTGCCTACGAGCAGTACTTC
CDR3: CSGQGPAYEQYF

J: TRBJ1-5
D: TRBD1
V: TRBV24-1
size: .
DNA: TGTGCCACCAGTGACCCTCGGGACAGACTCAATCAGCCCCAGCATTTT
CDR3: CATSDPRDRLNQPQHF

J: TRBJ2-7
D: TRBD2
V: TRBV28
size: .
DNA: TGTGCCAGCAGTAGACTAGCGGGTGGCTACGAGCAGTACTTC
CDR3: CASSRLAGGYEQYF

J: TRBJ2-7
D: .
V: TRBV5-4
size: once
DNA: TGTGCCAGCAGCTCCGGGACTTCTTATTACGAGCAGTACTTC
CDR3: CASSSGTSYYEQYF

J: TRBJ2-3
D: TRBD2
V: TRBV5-4
size: .
DNA: TGTGCCAGCAGCTCCGAGACTAGCGCTAGCACAGATACGCAGTATTTT
CDR3: CASSSETSASTDTQYF

J: TRBJ1-2
D: .
V: TRBV6-1
size: .
DNA: TGTGCCAGCAGTGAAGGTGACAGCTATGGCTACACCTTC
CDR3: CASSEGDSYGYTF

J: TRBJ1-4
D: TRBD1
V: TRBV2
size: .
DNA: TGTGCCAGCAGTGACCCGACAGGGGGTAATGAAAAACTGTTTTTT
CDR3: CASSDPTGGNEKLFF

J: TRBJ1-2
D: .
V: TRBV6-5
size: .
DNA: TGTGCCAGCAGGACAGGAAATTATGGCTACACCTTC
CDR3: CASRTGNYGYTF

J: TRBJ1-4
D: .
V: TRBV27
size: .
DNA: TGTGCCAGCAGTAGAACACGTCCGCCAGGGCATAATGAAAAACTGTTTTTT
CDR3: CASSRTRPPGHNEKLFF

J: TRBJ1-1
D: .
V: TRBV6-5
size: .
DNA: TGTGCCAGCAGTTACTCGTTCTCGGCGAGGGCTTTCTTT
CDR3: CASSYSFSARAFF

J: TRBJ1-6
D: .
V: TRBV25-1
size: few
DNA: TGTGCCAGCAGCCTCTCGAGTTATTCACCCCTCCACTTT
CDR3: CASSLSSYSPLHF

J: TRBJ1-2
D: TRBD1
V: TRBV29-1
size: .
DNA: TGCAGCGTTGGGCCCGGGACAGGGGTAGGCTACACCTTC
CDR3: CSVGPGTGVGYTF

J: TRBJ2-3
D: .
V: TRBV24-1
size: .
DNA: TGTGCCACCAGTGACGACTTACGCACAGATACGCAGTATTTT
CDR3: CATSDDLRTDTQYF

J: TRBJ2-1
D: .
V: TRBV4-1
size: once
DNA: TGCGCCAGCAGCCAAGACGGGGAGAGCGAGCAGTTCTTC
CDR3: CASSQDGESEQFF

J: TRBJ2-1
D: TRBD2
V: TRBV6-6
size: .
DNA: TGTGCCAGCAGTAAAAAGGGGACTAGCGGGTCAAATGAGCAGTTCTTC
CDR3: CASSKKGTSGSNEQFF

J: TRBJ2-1
D: TRBD2
V: TRBV28
size: .
DNA: TGTGCCAGCAGGGCGGCTAGCGGGAGTTCTTGGTACAATGAGCAGTTCTTC
CDR3: CASRAASGSSWYNEQFF

J: TRBJ1-1
D: .
V: TRBV18
size: .
DNA: TGTGCCAGCTCGGGAAATGGAGGGACCACTGAAGCTTTCTTT
CDR3: CASSGNGGTTEAFF

J: TRBJ1-5
D: .
V: TRBV5-1
size: .
DNA: TGCGCCAGCAGCTTGGAGGGGGTCGGCAATCAGCCCCAGCATTTT
CDR3: CASSLEGVGNQPQHF

J: TRBJ2-1
D: TRBD2
V: TRBV6-1
size: .
DNA: TGTGCCAGCAGTGACCAGTGGGCGGGGGATGAGCAGTTCTTC
CDR3: CASSDQWAGDEQFF

J: TRBJ1-3
D: .
V: TRBV30
size: .
DNA: TGTGCCTGGACAAAGGGGCTAAGCTCTGGAAACACCATATATTTT
CDR3: CAWTKGLSSGNTIYF

J: TRBJ1-4
D: .
V: TRBV18
size: .
DNA: TGTGCCAGCTCACTGCCCGGGACTGCTAATGAAAAACTGTTTTTT
CDR3: CASSLPGTANEKLFF

J: TRBJ2-5
D: TRBD2
V: TRBV10-3
size: .
DNA: TGTGCCTCAAGTGCGGGGGGGGTCCAAGAGACCCAGTACTTC
CDR3: CASSAGGVQETQYF

J: TRBJ1-5
D: .
V: TRBV16
size: .
DNA: TGTGCCAGCAGCCTCCATGCAGGGATTAGGGCCCAGCCCCAGCATTTT
CDR3: CASSLHAGIRAQPQHF

J: TRBJ2-7
D: TRBD2
V: TRBV6-4
size: .
DNA: TGTGCCAGCTCTTCGATCGTCCTAGCGGGAGACCGAGAGCAGTACTTC
CDR3: CASSSIVLAGDREQYF

J: TRBJ2-7
D: .
V: TRBV14
size: .
DNA: TGTGCCAGCAGCCGGGCGGGCGGCGAGCAGTACTTC
CDR3: CASSRAGGEQYF

J: TRBJ1-4
D: .
V: TRBV5-5
size: .
DNA: TGTGCCAGCAGCTTGGTAGTAGGGGGTAATGAAAAACTGTTTTTT
CDR3: CASSLVVGGNEKLFF

J: TRBJ2-1
D: TRBD1
V: TRBV7-8
size: .
DNA: TGTGCCAGCAGCTTAGCGAGGGCCGAGGACAGGGGAAATGAGCAGTTCTTC
CDR3: CASSLARAEDRGNEQFF

J: TRBJ2-1
D: TRBD1
V: TRBV9
size: once
DNA: TGTGCCAGCAGCGGCCGGACAGGAATGCATGAGCAGTTCTTC
CDR3: CASSGRTGMHEQFF

J: TRBJ1-5
D: TRBD1
V: TRBV19
size: .
DNA: TGTGCCAGTAGTCTGGGACAGGGGCTTAATCAGCCCCAGCATTTT
CDR3: CASSLGQGLNQPQHF

J: TRBJ2-7
D: .
V: TRBV3-1/TRBV3-2
size: .
DNA: TGTGCCAGCAGCCCCTCAGGAGTGCAGGGGGAGCAGTACTTC
CDR3: CASSPSGVQGEQYF

J: TRBJ1-3
D: .
V: TRBV5-1
size: few
DNA: TGCGCCAGCAGCTTGGACTCAGGAGGGTTCTACACCATATATTTT
CDR3: CASSLDSGGFYTIYF

J: TRBJ2-3
D: TRBD1
V: TRBV7-2
size: .
DNA: TGTGCCAGCAGCCCACGGACAGGTAGCACAGATACGCAGTATTTT
CDR3: CASSPRTGSTDTQYF

J: TRBJ1-2
D: TRBD1
V: TRBV5-1
size: few
DNA: TGCGCCAGCAGCGAACTCAGGGGGGACTATGGCTACACCTTC
CDR3: CASSELRGDYGYTF

J: TRBJ2-3
D: .
V: TRBV5-5
size: .
DNA: TGTGCCAGCAGCTTGAATGCGGGCACAGATACGCAGTATTTT
CDR3: CASSLNAGTDTQYF

J: TRBJ1-2
D: .
V: TRBV4-1
size: .
DNA: TGCGCCAGCAGCCAAGAGGGTTTGGAGGGGAAGTATGGCTACACCTTC
CDR3: CASSQEGLEGKYGYTF

J: TRBJ1-2
D: .
V: TRBV7-9
size: .
DNA: TGTGCCAGCAGCCGACAAGCGGGTTACGGCTACACCTTC
CDR3: CASSRQAGYGYTF

J: TRBJ1-5
D: TRBD1
V: TRBV27
size: .
DNA: TGTGCCAGCAGTTTCTCCGGGACAGGCAATCAGCCCCAGCATTTT
CDR3: CASSFSGTGNQPQHF

J: TRBJ1-4
D: TRBD1
V: TRBV6-5
size: .
DNA: TGTGCCAGCAGTTACTCGCCAGGGGGCGGTGAAAAACTGTTTTTT
CDR3: CASSYSPGGGEKLFF

J: TRBJ2-3
D: TRBD2
V: TRBV7-3
size: .
DNA: TGTGCCAGCAGCCTCCGGGGGGCAGATACGCAGTATTTT
CDR3: CASSLRGADTQYF

J: TRBJ1-1
D: TRBD1
V: TRBV19
size: .
DNA: TGTGCCAGTAGTATAGTCCTACAGGGGGCGCGGGCTGAAGCTTTCTTT
CDR3: CASSIVLQGARAEAFF